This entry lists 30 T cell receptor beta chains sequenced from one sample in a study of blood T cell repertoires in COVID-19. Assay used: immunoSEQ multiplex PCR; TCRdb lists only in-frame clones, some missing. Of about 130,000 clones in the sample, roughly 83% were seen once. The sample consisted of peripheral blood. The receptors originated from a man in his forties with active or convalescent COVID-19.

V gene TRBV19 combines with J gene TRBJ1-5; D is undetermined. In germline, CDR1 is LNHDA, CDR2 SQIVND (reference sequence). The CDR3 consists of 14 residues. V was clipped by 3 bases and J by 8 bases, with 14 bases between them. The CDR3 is CASSMRHGGEPQHF. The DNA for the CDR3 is TGTGCCAGTAGTATGAGACATGGTGGTGAGCCCCAGCATTTT.

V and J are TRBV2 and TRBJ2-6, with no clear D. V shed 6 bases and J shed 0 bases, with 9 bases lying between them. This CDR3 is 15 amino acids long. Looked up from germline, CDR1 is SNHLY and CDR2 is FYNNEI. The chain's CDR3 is CASRFESSGANVLTF. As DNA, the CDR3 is TGTGCCAGCAGGTTTGAGAGCTCTGGGGCCAACGTCCTGACTTTC.

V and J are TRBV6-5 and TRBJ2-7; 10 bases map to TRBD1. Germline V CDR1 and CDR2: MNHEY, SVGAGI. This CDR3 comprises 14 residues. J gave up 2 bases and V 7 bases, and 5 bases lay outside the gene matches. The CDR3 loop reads CASMSGTGAYEQYF. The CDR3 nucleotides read TGTGCCAGCATGTCCGGGACAGGGGCCTACGAGCAGTACTTC.

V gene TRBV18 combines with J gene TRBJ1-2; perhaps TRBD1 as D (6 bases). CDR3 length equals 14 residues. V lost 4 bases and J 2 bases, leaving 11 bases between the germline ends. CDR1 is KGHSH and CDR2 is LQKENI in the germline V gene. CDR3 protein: CASSQTDRNYGYTF. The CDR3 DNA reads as TGTGCCAGCTCACAAACTGACAGGAACTATGGCTACACCTTC.

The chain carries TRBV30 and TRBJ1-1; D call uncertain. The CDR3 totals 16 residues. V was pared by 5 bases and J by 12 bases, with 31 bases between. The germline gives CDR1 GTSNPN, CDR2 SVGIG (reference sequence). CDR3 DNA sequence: TGTGCCTGGGCTTCGCAGCCAGCGCCTCGAGGCAGAGGAACTTTCTTT. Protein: CAWASQPAPRGRGTFF.

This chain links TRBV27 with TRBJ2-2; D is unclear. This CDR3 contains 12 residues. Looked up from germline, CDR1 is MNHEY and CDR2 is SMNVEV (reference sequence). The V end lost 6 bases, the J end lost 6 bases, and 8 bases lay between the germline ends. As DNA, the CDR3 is TGTGCCAGCAGCCTCTTTGCCGGGGAGCTGTTTTTT. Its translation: CASSLFAGELFF.

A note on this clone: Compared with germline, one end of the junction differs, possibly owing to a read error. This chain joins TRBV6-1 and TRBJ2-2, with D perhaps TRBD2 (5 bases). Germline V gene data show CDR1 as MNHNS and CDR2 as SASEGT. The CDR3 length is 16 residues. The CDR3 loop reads CASSQAGISGSGELFF. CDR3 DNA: TGTGCCAGCAGTCAAGCCGGGATCTCGGGTAGTGGGGAGCTGTTTTTT.

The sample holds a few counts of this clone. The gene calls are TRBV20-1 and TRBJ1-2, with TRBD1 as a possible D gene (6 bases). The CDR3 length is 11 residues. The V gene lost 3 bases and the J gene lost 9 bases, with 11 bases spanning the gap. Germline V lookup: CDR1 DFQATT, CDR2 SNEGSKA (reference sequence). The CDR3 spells CSARQGYSYTF. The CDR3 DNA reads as TGCAGTGCTAGGCAGGGGTACAGCTACACCTTC.

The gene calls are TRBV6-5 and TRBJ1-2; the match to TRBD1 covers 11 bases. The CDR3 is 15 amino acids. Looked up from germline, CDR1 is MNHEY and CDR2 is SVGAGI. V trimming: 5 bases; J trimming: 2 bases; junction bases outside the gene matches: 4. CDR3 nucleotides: TGTGCCAGCAGTCAGGGACAGGGGGGGAACTATGGCTACACCTTC. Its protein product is CASSQGQGGNYGYTF.

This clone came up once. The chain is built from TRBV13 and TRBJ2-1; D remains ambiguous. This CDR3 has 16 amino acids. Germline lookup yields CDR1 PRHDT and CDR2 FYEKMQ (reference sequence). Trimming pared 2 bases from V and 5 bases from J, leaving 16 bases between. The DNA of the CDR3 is TGTGCCAGCAGCTTACTTATTCCCCCCACTAACAATGAGCAGTTCTTC. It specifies CASSLLIPPTNNEQFF.

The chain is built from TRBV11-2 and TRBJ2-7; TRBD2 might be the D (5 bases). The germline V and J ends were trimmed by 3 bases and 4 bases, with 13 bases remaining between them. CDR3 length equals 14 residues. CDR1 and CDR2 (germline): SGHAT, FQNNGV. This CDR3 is CASSFPGWEYEQYF. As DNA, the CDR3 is TGTGCCAGCAGCTTTCCGGGATGGGAGTACGAGCAGTACTTC.

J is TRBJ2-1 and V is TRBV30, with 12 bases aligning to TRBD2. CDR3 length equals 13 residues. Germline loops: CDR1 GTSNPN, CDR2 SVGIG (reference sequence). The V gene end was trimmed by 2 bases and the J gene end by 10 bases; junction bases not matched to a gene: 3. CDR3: CAWSSGLAGEQFF. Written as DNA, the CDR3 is TGTGCCTGGAGTTCTGGACTAGCGGGGGAGCAGTTCTTC. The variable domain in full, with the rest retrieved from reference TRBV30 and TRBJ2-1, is SQTIHQWPATLVQPVGSPLSLECTVEGTSNPNLYWYRQAAGRGLQLLFYSVGIGQISSEVPQNLSASRPQDRQFILSSKKLLLSDSGFYLCAWSSGLAGEQFFGPGTRLTVL.

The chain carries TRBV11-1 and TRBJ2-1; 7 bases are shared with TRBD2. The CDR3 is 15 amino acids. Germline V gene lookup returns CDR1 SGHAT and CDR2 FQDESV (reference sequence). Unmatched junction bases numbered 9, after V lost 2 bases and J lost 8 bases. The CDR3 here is CASSLIGGSGYEQFF. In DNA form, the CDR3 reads TGTGCCAGCAGCTTAATTGGCGGGAGTGGCTATGAGCAGTTCTTC.

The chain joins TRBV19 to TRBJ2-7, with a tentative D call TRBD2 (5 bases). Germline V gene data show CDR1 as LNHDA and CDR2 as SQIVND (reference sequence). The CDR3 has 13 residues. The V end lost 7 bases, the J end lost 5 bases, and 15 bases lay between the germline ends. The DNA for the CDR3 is TGTGCCAGTATGGGGAGCGGTCGGAACGAGCAGTACTTC. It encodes CASMGSGRNEQYF.

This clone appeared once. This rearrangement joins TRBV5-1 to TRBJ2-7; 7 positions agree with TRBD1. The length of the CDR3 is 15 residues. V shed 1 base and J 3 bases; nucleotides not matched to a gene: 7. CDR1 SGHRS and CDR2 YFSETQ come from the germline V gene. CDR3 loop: CASSLTGQAFYEQYF. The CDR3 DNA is TGCGCCAGCAGCTTGACTGGACAGGCGTTCTACGAGCAGTACTTC.

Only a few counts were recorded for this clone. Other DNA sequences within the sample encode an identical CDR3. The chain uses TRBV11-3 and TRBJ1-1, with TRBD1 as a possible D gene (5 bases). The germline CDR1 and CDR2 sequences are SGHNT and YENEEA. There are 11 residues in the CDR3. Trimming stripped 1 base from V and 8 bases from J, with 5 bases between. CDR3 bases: TGTGCCAGCAGCTTAGGGGGCGAAGCTTTCTTT. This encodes CASSLGGEAFF.

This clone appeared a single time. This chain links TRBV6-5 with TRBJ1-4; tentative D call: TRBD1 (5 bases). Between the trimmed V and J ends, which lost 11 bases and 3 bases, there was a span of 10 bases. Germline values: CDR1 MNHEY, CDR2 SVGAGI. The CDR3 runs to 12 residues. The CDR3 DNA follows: TGTGCCCTCAGGGCCCCTAATGAAAAACTGTTTTTT. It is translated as CALRAPNEKLFF.

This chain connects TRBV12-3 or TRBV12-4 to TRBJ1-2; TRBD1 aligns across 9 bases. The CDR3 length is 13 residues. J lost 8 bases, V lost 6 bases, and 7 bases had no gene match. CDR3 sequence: CASSLGQGYGYTF. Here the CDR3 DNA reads TGTGCCAGCAGCCTAGGACAGGGGTACGGCTACACCTTC.

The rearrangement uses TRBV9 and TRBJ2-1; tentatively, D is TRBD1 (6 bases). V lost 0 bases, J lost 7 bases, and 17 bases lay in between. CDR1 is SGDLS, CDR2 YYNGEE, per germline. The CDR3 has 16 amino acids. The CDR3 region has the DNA TGTGCCAGCAGCGTAGGTTCAGGGGATAGTTCGAATGAGCAGTTCTTC. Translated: CASSVGSGDSSNEQFF.

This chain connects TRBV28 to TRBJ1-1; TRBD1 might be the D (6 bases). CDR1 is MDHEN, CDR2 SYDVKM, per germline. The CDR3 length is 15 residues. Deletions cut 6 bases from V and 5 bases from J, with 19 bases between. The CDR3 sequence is CASSPPKGGRTEAFF. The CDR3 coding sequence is TGTGCCAGCAGCCCACCGAAGGGGGGGAGGACTGAAGCTTTCTTT.

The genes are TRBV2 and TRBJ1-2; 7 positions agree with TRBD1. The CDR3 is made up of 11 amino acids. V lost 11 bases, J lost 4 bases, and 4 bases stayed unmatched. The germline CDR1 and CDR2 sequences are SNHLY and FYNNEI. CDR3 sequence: CACTGVYGYTF. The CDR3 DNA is TGTGCCTGTACAGGGGTCTATGGCTACACCTTC. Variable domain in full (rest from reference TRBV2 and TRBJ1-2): EPEVTQTPSHQVTQMGQEVILRCVPISNHLYFYWYRQILGQKVEFLVSFYNNEISEKSEIFDDQFSVERPDGSNFTLKIRSTKLEDSAMYFCACTGVYGYTFGSGTRLTVV.

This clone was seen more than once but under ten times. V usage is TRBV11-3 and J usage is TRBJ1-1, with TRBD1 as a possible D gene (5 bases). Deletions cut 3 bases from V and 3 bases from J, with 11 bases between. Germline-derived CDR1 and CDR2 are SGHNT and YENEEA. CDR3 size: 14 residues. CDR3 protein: CASSFSGEDTEAFF. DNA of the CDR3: TGTGCCAGCAGCTTCTCGGGGGAGGACACTGAAGCTTTCTTT.

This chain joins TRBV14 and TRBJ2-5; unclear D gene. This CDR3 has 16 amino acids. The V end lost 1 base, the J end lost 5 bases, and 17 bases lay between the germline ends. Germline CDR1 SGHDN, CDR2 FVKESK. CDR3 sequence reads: CASSQGSAFSGETQYF. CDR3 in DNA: TGTGCCAGCAGCCAAGGGAGCGCCTTTTCTGGGGAGACCCAGTACTTC.

The CDR3 region has the DNA TGCAGCGTCAGACCCCAGGGCCCTAATTCACCCCTCCACTTT. Translation: CSVRPQGPNSPLHF. The rearrangement uses TRBV29-1 and TRBJ1-6; tentative D call: TRBD1 (5 bases). Germline values: CDR1 SQVTM, CDR2 ANQGSEA. V shed 6 bases and J shed 6 bases, with 15 bases lying between them. The CDR3 runs to 14 residues.

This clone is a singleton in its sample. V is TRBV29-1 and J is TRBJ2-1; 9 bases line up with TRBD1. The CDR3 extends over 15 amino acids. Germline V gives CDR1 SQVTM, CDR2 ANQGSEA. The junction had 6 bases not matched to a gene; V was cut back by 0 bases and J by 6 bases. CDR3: CSVEDWSTGGNEQFF. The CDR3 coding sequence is TGCAGCGTTGAAGACTGGTCGACAGGGGGCAATGAGCAGTTCTTC.

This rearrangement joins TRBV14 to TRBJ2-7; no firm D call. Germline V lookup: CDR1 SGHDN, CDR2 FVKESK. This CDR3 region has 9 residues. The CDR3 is CASSSASEV. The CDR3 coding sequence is TGTGCCAGCAGCTCAGCATCGGAGGTC.

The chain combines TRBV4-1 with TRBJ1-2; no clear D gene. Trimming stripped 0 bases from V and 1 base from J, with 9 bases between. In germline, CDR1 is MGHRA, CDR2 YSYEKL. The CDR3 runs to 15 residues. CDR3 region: CASSQDWADNYGYTF. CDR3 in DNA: TGCGCCAGCAGCCAAGATTGGGCAGATAACTATGGCTACACCTTC.

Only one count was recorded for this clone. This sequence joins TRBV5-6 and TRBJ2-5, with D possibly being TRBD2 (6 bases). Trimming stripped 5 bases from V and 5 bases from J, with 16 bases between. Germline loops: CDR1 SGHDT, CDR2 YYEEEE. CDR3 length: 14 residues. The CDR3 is CASRGRSRGETQYF. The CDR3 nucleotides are TGTGCCAGCAGGGGGAGGAGTCGGGGCGAGACCCAGTACTTC.

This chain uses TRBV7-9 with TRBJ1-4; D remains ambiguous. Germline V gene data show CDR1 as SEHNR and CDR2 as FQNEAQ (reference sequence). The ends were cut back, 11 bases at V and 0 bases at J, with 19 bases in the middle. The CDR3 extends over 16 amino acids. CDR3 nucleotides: TGTGCCGGCACGGAGCGGAGCGCTGCAACTAATGAAAAACTGTTTTTT. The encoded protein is CAGTERSAATNEKLFF.

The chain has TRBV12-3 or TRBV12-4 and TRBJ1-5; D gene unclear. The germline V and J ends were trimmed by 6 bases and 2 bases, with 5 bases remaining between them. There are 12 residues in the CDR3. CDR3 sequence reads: CASRRGNQPQHF. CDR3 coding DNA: TGTGCCAGCAGGCGAGGCAATCAGCCCCAGCATTTT.